The rows below give T cell receptor beta chains drawn from one sample of a study of patients and donors after allogeneic stem cell transplantation. A single record per CDR3 protein comes from TCRdb applying MiXCR to the RT-PCR reads. There are about 2,300 distinct CDR3 sequences in the sample; under 20% occur only once, and under 15% lies in the top ten. The sample consisted of blood, either unsorted or a sorted T cell fraction (not recorded which). The receptors come from a human donor who was either an allogeneic HSCT recipient or a stem cell or donor lymphocyte infusion donor (not recorded which). It is not recorded whose cells these are; they may come from a transplant donor. The CDR3 runs from the conserved cysteine through the conserved F or W. The D gene is left open where the match is weak. The size entry is marked missing in some rows and otherwise reads once, few, many or a size class.

D: TRBD1
V: TRBV12-5
J: TRBJ1-4
size: .
DNA: TGTGCTAGTGGTTCGCCCACAGGGGCGCATGAAAAACTGTTTTTT
CDR3: CASGSPTGAHEKLFF

D: .
V: TRBV7-3
J: TRBJ1-3
size: .
DNA: TGTGCCAGCAGCTTACGCGGGGCACCTGGAAACACCATATATTTT
CDR3: CASSLRGAPGNTIYF

D: TRBD1
V: TRBV5-1
J: TRBJ2-7
size: .
DNA: TGCGCCAGCACCCCGGACAGGGGATTAACCTACGAGCAGTACTTC
CDR3: CASTPDRGLTYEQYF

D: .
V: TRBV5-1
J: TRBJ2-3
size: .
DNA: TGCGCCAGCAGCGAGGCGGATACGCAGTATTTT
CDR3: CASSEADTQYF

D: .
V: TRBV5-1
J: TRBJ1-2
size: medium-sized
DNA: TGCGCCAGCAGCTTATTGGAGGGCTATGGCTACACCTTC
CDR3: CASSLLEGYGYTF

D: .
V: TRBV11-1
J: TRBJ1-1
size: .
DNA: TGTGCCAGCAGCTTAGCCCGGGACGTTACTGAAGCTTTCTTT
CDR3: CASSLARDVTEAFF

D: .
V: TRBV10-1
J: TRBJ1-2
size: .
DNA: TGCGCCAGCAGGGCTCCCGGGACAATCTATGGCTACACCTTC
CDR3: CASRAPGTIYGYTF

D: .
V: TRBV6-2/TRBV6-3
J: TRBJ1-5
size: .
DNA: TGTGCCAGCAGTTACGGTGGGGTCCAATGGCCCCAGCATTTT
CDR3: CASSYGGVQWPQHF

D: .
V: TRBV7-3
J: TRBJ2-3
size: .
DNA: TGTGCCAGCAGCCCCGGGACTAGCACAGATACGCAGTATTTT
CDR3: CASSPGTSTDTQYF

D: .
V: TRBV5-1
J: TRBJ2-5
size: large
DNA: TGCGCCAGCAGCTTGCAGGGGTTCGAGACCCAGTACTTC
CDR3: CASSLQGFETQYF

D: .
V: TRBV7-9
J: TRBJ1-2
size: medium-sized
DNA: TGTGCCAGCAGCTTAGTCGGAGGCGGCTACACCTTC
CDR3: CASSLVGGGYTF

D: .
V: TRBV9
J: TRBJ2-3
size: .
DNA: TGTGCCAGCAGCCCCCCAGGGGGCACAGATACGCAGTATTTT
CDR3: CASSPPGGTDTQYF

D: .
V: TRBV10-1
J: TRBJ2-5
size: medium-sized
DNA: TGCGCCAGCAGCAAGGGCTCCGGAGAGACCCAGTACTTC
CDR3: CASSKGSGETQYF

D: TRBD1
V: TRBV4-2
J: TRBJ2-5
size: .
DNA: TGTGCCAGCAGCCCCACCGGGACAGGGCAAGAGACCCAGTACTTC
CDR3: CASSPTGTGQETQYF

D: .
V: TRBV4-2
J: TRBJ2-3
size: few
DNA: TGTGCCAGCAGCCATTGGGGGGGCACAGATACGCAGTATTTT
CDR3: CASSHWGGTDTQYF

D: .
V: TRBV5-1
J: TRBJ2-2
size: .
DNA: TGCGCCAGCAGCATCGCGTGGTCTAGGATCGGGGAGCTGTTTTTT
CDR3: CASSIAWSRIGELFF

D: .
V: TRBV7-3
J: TRBJ1-2
size: few
DNA: TGTGCCAGCAGCCCAGACACCCGAGGGGCCTATGGCTACACCTTC
CDR3: CASSPDTRGAYGYTF

D: .
V: TRBV28
J: TRBJ2-1
size: medium-sized
DNA: TGTGCCAGCAGTTCGGGACTGACGCAGTTCTTC
CDR3: CASSSGLTQFF

D: .
V: TRBV6-6
J: TRBJ2-1
size: once
DNA: TGTGCCAGCAGTTACTCTAAGGGGGGGAGGATTGGGCAGTTCTTC
CDR3: CASSYSKGGRIGQFF